This T cell receptor (beta chain) was recovered during a study of T-cell memory formation after mild COVID-19. Across the whole study: Largely, TCR clusters stayed within a single donor.

In regard to this clonotype: Its antigen remains unidentified.

TCRdb redid the calling of the 5' RACE reads with MiXCR, one entry per CDR3 protein. Of over 120,000 distinct CDR3 sequences listed, over 15% were seen once; the top ten hold around 2.4%. General study points: The pre-infection memory compartment contained some responding clones, suggesting cross-reactive memory joined. Contracting CD4+ clones sat mainly in CM and EM; CD8+ in EMRA.

V dropped 0 bases and J dropped 1 base, with 9 bases sitting between them. This CDR3 contains 15 residues. The germline gives CDR1 SGDLS, CDR2 YYNGEE. The chain couples TRBV9 to TRBJ2-3; perhaps TRBD2 as D (6 bases). The sample was PBMCs or a T cell subset sorted from them (not recorded which). The sequence was obtained from an adult woman who had mild COVID-19 (a few samples of this study predate the infection). Cell type and time point are not known. Written as DNA, the CDR3 is TGTGCCAGCAGCGTAGGGTGGGAGGGCACAGATACGCAGTATTTT. Its translation: CASSVGWEGTDTQYF.